Presented here are 5 T cell receptor beta chains from one specimen sequenced in a study of blood T cells in healthy people across ages. Using a J-beta primer mix together with a sample-barcoded 5' primer, a second PCR was run for roughly 7 to 11 cycles. MiXCR was run by TCRdb on the 5' RACE reads, yielding one entry per CDR3 protein. The sample consists of around 850,000 distinct CDR3 sequences, around 34% of them appearing once. Sequencing used blood. The receptors were gathered from a man aged 18-30 years in good health.

This clonotype showed up just a few times. This chain connects TRBV4-1 to TRBJ1-2; D might be TRBD1 (5 bases). There are 15 residues in the CDR3. The V and J ends lost 0 bases and 8 bases respectively, with 16 bases between them. Germline V lookup: CDR1 MGHRA, CDR2 YSYEKL. For the CDR3, the DNA is TGCGCCAGCAGCCAAGAGAGGGGCATCCCGGGCGGCTACACCTTC. Amino acids: CASSQERGIPGGYTF.

At least ten counts were recorded for this clonotype. The chain has TRBV6-2 or TRBV6-3 and TRBJ1-2, with D possibly being TRBD1 (6 bases). V was clipped by 6 bases and J by 4 bases, with 18 bases between them. This CDR3 is built from 15 residues. CDR1 MNHEY and CDR2 SVGEGT come from the germline V gene. The CDR3 nucleotides are TGTGCCAGCAGCCGGGCGGGGGACAACTTCTATGGCTACACCTTC. Encoded protein: CASSRAGDNFYGYTF.

The rearrangement joins TRBV7-3 to TRBJ2-1; the match to TRBD1 covers 7 bases. V was pared by 4 bases and J by 6 bases, with 3 bases of the junction left unmatched. The CDR3 loop spans 13 amino acids. From germline, CDR1 is SGHTA and CDR2 FQGTGA. CDR3 amino acids: CASSSQGPNEQFF. Here the CDR3 DNA reads TGTGCCAGCAGCTCACAGGGGCCCAATGAGCAGTTCTTC.

This clonotype was seen just once. This chain joins TRBV12-3 or TRBV12-4 and TRBJ1-5, with a tentative D call TRBD1 (5 bases). CDR3 size: 16 residues. Trimming removed 8 bases from V and 0 bases from J, with 17 bases in between. CDR3 in DNA: TGTGCCAGCCGAAAACGGGGGGGATATAGCAATCAGCCCCAGCATTTT. Translation: CASRKRGGYSNQPQHF.

This clonotype was observed a handful of times. The V gene is TRBV9, the J gene TRBJ2-1, with D unresolved. The CDR3 consists of 15 residues. The germline V gene encodes CDR1 SGDLS and CDR2 YYNGEE. The germline V and J ends were trimmed by 3 bases and 0 bases, with 10 bases remaining between them. CDR3 sequence reads: CASSASPSSYNEQFF. The CDR3, as DNA: TGTGCCAGCAGCGCCAGCCCGAGCTCCTACAATGAGCAGTTCTTC.